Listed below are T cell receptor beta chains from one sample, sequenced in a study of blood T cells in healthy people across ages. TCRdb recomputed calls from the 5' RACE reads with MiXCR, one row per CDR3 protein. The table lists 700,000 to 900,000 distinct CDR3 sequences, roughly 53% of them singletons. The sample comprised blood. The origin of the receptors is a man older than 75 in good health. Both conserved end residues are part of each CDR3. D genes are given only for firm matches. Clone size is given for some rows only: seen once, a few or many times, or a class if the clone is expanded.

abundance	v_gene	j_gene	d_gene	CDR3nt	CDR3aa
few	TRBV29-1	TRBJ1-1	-	TGCAGCGTTGAAGGTTTCGAAAACACTGAAGCTTTCTTT	CSVEGFENTEAFF
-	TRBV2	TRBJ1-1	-	TGTGCCAGCAGTGAGGTTTCGGGGGAAGCTTTCTTT	CASSEVSGEAFF
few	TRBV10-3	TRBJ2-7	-	TGTGCCATCAGTGATTCGAAGCAGTACTTC	CAISDSKQYF
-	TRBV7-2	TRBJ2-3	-	TGTGCCAGCAGCTTAGAATCCCCCTGGACAGTTAATACGCAGTATTTT	CASSLESPWTVNTQYF
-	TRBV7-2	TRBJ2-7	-	TGTGCCAGCTCCCGGGGAGAGGGGTACGAGCAGTACTTC	CASSRGEGYEQYF
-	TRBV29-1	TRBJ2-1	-	TGCAGCGTTGTTCCCAGGGAACAAGAGACCCAGTTCTTC	CSVVPREQETQFF
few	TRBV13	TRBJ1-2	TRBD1	TGTGCCAGCAGCTTGGCAGGGGGCGCGATTTCTGGCTACACCTTC	CASSLAGGAISGYTF
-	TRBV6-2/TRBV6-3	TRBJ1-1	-	TGTGCCAGCAGGACAGCCACTGAAGCTTTCTTT	CASRTATEAFF
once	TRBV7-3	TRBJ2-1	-	TGTGCCAGCAGCCCAGCCCCGGGCTACAATGAGCAGTTCTTC	CASSPAPGYNEQFF
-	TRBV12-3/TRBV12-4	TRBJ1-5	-	TGTGCCAGCAGTTTGGTCCGGGGAGGAAGCAGTCAGCCCCAGCATTTT	CASSLVRGGSSQPQHF
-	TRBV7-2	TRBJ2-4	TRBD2	TGTGCCGGCAGCTTAGGAGGGAGCCTGCGGGAGCAGTACTTC	CAGSLGGSLREQYF
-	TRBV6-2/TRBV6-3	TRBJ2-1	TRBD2	TGTGCCAGCAGCTCCTCTAGCGGGGACTACAATGAGCAGTTCTTC	CASSSSSGDYNEQFF
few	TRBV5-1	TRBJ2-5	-	TGCGCCAGCAGCTTGATCCGGACCGCGGCCCAGTACTTC	CASSLIRTAAQYF
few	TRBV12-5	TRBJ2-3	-	TGTGCTAGTGGTTTGGTTTCCAGGTCGGGCTCAGTAGATACGCAGTATTTT	CASGLVSRSGSVDTQYF
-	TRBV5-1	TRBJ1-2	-	TGCGCCAGCAGCTCGACAGGCCGCTATGGCTACACCTTC	CASSSTGRYGYTF
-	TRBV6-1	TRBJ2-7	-	TGTGCCAGCAGTGCCACGCAGAACTCCTACGAGCAGTACTTC	CASSATQNSYEQYF
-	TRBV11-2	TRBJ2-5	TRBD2	TGTGCCAGCGGCTTGGCAGGGACTAGCGACTACAATGAGCAGTACTTC	CASGLAGTSDYNEQYF
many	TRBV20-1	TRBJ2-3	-	TGCAACGCCGGGACGCCCAACACAGATACGCAGTATTTT	CNAGTPNTDTQYF
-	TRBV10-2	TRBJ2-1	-	TGCGCCAGCAGTGAAGGAGGCTACAATGAGCAGTTCTTC	CASSEGGYNEQFF
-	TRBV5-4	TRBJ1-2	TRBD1	TGTGCCAACAGCTTGTCGCGACAGGGGCCGGTGCGCGGCTACACCTTC	CANSLSRQGPVRGYTF
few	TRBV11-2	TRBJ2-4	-	TGTGCCAGCAGCCTTGACGGGATAGTTTTCAAAAACATTCAGTACTTC	CASSLDGIVFKNIQYF
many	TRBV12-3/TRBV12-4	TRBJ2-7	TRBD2	TGTGCCAGCAGACTAGCGGGACCCTACGAGCAGTACTTC	CASRLAGPYEQYF
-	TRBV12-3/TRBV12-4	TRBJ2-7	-	TGTGCCAGCAGCCGGACGGTGAACTACGAGCAGTACTTC	CASSRTVNYEQYF
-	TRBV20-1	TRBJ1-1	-	TGCAGTGCTAGACAGGACGAGGCCACTGAAGCTTTCTTT	CSARQDEATEAFF
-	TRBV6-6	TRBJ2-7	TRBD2	TGTGCCAGCAGTTACTCTAGCGGGAGCTCCTACAATGAGCAGTACTTC	CASSYSSGSSYNEQYF
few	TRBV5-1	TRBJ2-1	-	TGCGCCAGCAGCTTGTTTGGGGGTGAGCAGTTCTTC	CASSLFGGEQFF
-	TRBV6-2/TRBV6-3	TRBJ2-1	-	TGTGCCAGCAGTTACTCGAGGCATTCGATAACAGATGAGCAGTTCTTC	CASSYSRHSITDEQFF
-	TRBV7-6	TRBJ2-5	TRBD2	TGTGCCAGCAGCCAAGGGCCTCCACTAGCGGGGAACCCCAAGACCCAGTACTTC	CASSQGPPLAGNPKTQYF
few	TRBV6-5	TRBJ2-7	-	TGTGCCAGCAGTCTCCAGGGTCAGACCTACGAGCAGTACTTC	CASSLQGQTYEQYF
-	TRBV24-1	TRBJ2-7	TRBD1	TGTGCCACCAGTGACCCTGGACAGGGAGGATCCTACGAGCAGTACTTC	CATSDPGQGGSYEQYF
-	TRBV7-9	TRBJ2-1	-	TGTGCCAGCAGCTCTACAGCGGGTATCAACAATGAGCAGTTCTTC	CASSSTAGINNEQFF
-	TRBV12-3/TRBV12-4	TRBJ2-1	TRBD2	TGTGCCAGCAGTTTAGTAGCGGGAGACAATGAGCAGTTCTTC	CASSLVAGDNEQFF
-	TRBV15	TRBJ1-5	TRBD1	TGTGCCACCTCGCTCGGGACAGGGAATCAGCCCCAGCATTTT	CATSLGTGNQPQHF
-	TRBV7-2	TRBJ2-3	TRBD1	TGTGCCAGCAGCTTAGGGGCAGGGGGCTGCGATACGCAGTATTTT	CASSLGAGGCDTQYF
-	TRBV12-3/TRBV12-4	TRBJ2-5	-	TGTGCCAGCAGATCGACTAAACTCACGAAAGAGACCCAGTACTTC	CASRSTKLTKETQYF
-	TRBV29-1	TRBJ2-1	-	TGCAGCGTTGTGGGGGCTCTGACGAATGAGCAGTTCTTC	CSVVGALTNEQFF
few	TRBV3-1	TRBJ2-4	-	TGTGCCAGCAGCATGGGAGCCGCCAAAAACATTCAGTACTTC	CASSMGAAKNIQYF
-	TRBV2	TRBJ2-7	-	TGTGCCAGCAGGTACGGGTACGAGCAGTACTTC	CASRYGYEQYF
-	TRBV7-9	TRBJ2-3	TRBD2	TGTGCCAGCAGCTCCTACCGGACTAGCGGGGGCACAGATACGCAGTATTTT	CASSSYRTSGGTDTQYF
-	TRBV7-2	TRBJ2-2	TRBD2	TGTGCCAGCAGTCCCCCGGGACTACAGAACACCGGGGAGCTGTTTTTT	CASSPPGLQNTGELFF
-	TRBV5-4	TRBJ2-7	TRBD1	TGTGCCAGCAGCCCGCCAGACAGGGGAGGCGAGCAGTACTTC	CASSPPDRGGEQYF
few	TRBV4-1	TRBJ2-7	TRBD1	TGCGCCAGCAGCCAAGGACAAAGGACAGGAGATATCCAGTACTTC	CASSQGQRTGDIQYF
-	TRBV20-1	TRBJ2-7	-	TGCAGTGCTAGAGAAACAAAAGGGGGGTCGAAAACCTACGAGCAGTACTTC	CSARETKGGSKTYEQYF
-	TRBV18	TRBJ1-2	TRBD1	TGTGCCAGCTCACCAGGAGGAGGGGGCGGTTATGGCTACACCTTC	CASSPGGGGGYGYTF
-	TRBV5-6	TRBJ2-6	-	TGTGCCAGCAGCTGGCCGGGGACTGGGGCCAACGTCCTGACTTTC	CASSWPGTGANVLTF
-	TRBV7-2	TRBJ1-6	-	TGTGCCGGGGGGTCGACAGCGCGAGGAAATTCACCCCTCCACTTT	CAGGSTARGNSPLHF
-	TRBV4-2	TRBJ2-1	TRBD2	TGTGCCAGCAGCCAAGAGGGGACTAGGGGAGACAATGAGCAGTTCTTC	CASSQEGTRGDNEQFF
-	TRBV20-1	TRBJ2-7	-	TGCAGTGCTAGAGATTTAAAGCTAGGGAGTCCGACCTACAATGAGCAGTACTTC	CSARDLKLGSPTYNEQYF
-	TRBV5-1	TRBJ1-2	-	TGCGCCAGCAGCCCGAGGGCAGGGTCCGGCTACACCTTC	CASSPRAGSGYTF
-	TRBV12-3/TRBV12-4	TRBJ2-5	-	TGTGCCAGCAGTTTACGCCCAACCCGGGGAGAGACCCAGTACTTC	CASSLRPTRGETQYF
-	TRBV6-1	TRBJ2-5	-	TGTGCCAGCAGTGAAGCAGAAGGGGGGCAAGAGACCCAGTACTTC	CASSEAEGGQETQYF
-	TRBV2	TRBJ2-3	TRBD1	TGTGCCAGCAGTGAGGACAGGGGCCAGCACAGATACGCGTATTTT	CASSEDRGQHRYAYF
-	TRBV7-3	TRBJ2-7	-	TGTGCCAGCAGCTTAACGGGGGGACCCGCCTACGAGCAGTACTTC	CASSLTGGPAYEQYF
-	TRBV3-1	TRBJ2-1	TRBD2	TGTGCCAGCAGTCAAATAGCGGGAGGACCCCTATTC	CASSQIAGGPLF
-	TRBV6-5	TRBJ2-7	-	TGTGCCAGCAGAAGAGCGGGCCCCTATACCTACGAGCAGTACTTC	CASRRAGPYTYEQYF
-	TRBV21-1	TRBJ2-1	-	TGTGCCAGCAGCAATGCGGGGAAGCGGGAGCTCTACAATGAGCAGTTCTTC	CASSNAGKRELYNEQFF
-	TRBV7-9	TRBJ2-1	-	TGTGCCAGCAGCAGAGCGGGCGGGCCTTCCTACAATGAGCAGTTCTTC	CASSRAGGPSYNEQFF
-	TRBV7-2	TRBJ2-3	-	TGTGCCAGCAGCCTAAAGGGGGTGGAGGGAGGGGGGACAGATACGCAGTATTTT	CASSLKGVEGGGTDTQYF
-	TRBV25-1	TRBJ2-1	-	TGTGCCAGCAGTGAAAATTCCCTTCGGACGGGCCACAATGAGCAGTTCTTC	CASSENSLRTGHNEQFF